This entry is about one T cell receptor beta chain. Mismatch with germline at one junction end may stem from a read error. CDR3 length equals 11 residues. Germline CDR1 reads SGHDN; CDR2 reads FVKESK. This record belongs to a study of blood T cell repertoires in COVID-19. Some clones are missing from TCRdb's copy, which holds only in-frame ones; the method was immunoSEQ multiplex PCR. The data contain some 45,000 clones, approximately 80% of them seen just once; the ten biggest clones take up more than 20%. The sequence was obtained from a woman aged 55-69 years with acute or convalescent COVID-19. The sample taken for sequencing was peripheral blood. The chain joins TRBV14 to TRBJ2-1; D remains ambiguous. The CDR3: CASSQDLAVIF. The DNA for the CDR3 is TGTGCCAGCAGCCAAGATCTGGCAGTCATCTTC. Drawing the rest from reference TRBV14 and TRBJ2-1, the complete variable domain is EAGVTQFPSHSVIEKGQTVTLRCDPISGHDNLYWYRRVMGKEIKFLLHFVKESKQDESGMPNNRFLAERTGGTYSTLKVQPAELEDSGVYFCASSQDLAVIFGPGTRLTVL.